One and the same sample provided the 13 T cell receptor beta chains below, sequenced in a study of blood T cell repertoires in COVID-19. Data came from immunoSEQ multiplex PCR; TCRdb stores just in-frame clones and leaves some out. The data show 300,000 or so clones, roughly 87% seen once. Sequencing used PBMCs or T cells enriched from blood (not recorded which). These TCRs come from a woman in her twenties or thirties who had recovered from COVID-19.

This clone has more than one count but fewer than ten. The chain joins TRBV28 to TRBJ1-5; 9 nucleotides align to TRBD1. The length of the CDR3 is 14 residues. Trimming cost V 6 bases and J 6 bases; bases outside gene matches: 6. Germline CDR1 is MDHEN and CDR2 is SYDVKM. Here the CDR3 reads CASSLTGGGQPQHF. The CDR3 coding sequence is TGTGCCAGCAGCCTTACAGGGGGCGGTCAGCCCCAGCATTTT.

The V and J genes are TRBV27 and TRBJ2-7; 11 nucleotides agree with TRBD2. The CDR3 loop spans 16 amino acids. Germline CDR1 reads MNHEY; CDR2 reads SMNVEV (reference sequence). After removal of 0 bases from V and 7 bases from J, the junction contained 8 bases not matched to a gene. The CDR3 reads CASSLSNSGGGGEQYF. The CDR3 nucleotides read TGTGCCAGCAGTTTATCGAATAGCGGGGGGGGTGGAGAGCAGTACTTC.

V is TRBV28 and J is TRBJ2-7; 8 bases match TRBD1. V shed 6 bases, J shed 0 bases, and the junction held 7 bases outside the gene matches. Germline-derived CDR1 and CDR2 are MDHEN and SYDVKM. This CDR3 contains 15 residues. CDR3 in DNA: TGTGCCAGCAGCGGGACAGGCGTTCACTCCTACGAGCAGTACTTC. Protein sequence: CASSGTGVHSYEQYF.

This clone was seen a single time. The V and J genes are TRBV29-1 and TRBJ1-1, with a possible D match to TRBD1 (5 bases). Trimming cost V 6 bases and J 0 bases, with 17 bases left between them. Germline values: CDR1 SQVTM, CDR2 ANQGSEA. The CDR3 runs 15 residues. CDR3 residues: CSVASTWGVNTEAFF. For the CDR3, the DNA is TGCAGCGTCGCAAGTACGTGGGGGGTGAACACTGAAGCTTTCTTT.

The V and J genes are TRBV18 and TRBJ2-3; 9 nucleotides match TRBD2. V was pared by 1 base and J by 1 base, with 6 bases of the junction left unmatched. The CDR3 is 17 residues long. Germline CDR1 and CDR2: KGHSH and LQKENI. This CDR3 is CASSPLPLAGGTDTQYF. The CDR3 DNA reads TGTGCCAGCTCACCACTCCCCTTAGCGGGGGGCACAGATACGCAGTATTTT.

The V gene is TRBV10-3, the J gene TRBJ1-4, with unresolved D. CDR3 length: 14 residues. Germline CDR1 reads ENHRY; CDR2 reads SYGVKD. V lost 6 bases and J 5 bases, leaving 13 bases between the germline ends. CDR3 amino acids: CAIRGERINEKLFF. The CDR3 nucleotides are TGTGCCATCAGGGGTGAGAGGATAAATGAAAAACTGTTTTTT.

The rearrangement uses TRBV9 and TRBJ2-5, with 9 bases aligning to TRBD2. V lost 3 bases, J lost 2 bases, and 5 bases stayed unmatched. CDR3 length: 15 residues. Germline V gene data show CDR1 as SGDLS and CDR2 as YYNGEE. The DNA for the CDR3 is TGTGCCAGCAGCGCCGACGCGGGGGGGCAAGAGACCCAGTACTTC. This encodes CASSADAGGQETQYF.

The CDR3 spells CASLRLGAYEQYF. The DNA for the CDR3 is TGTGCCAGCCTTCGGTTAGGGGCCTACGAGCAGTACTTC. This chain connects TRBV28 to TRBJ2-7; TRBD1 might be the D (5 bases). This CDR3 has 13 amino acids. CDR1 MDHEN and CDR2 SYDVKM come from the germline V gene. With 8 bases removed from V and 2 bases from J, the gap between germline ends came to 13 bases.

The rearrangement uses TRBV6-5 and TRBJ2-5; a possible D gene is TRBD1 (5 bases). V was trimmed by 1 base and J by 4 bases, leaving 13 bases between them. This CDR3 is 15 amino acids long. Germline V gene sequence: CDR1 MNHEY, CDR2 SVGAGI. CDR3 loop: CASSYLAGMGETQYF. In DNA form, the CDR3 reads TGTGCCAGCAGTTACTTGGCAGGGATGGGAGAGACCCAGTACTTC.

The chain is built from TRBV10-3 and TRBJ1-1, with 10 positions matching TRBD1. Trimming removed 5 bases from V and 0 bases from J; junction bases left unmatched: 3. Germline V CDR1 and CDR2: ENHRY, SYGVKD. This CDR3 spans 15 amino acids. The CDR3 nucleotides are TGTGCCATCAGTTGGGGACAGGGGTTGAACACTGAAGCTTTCTTT. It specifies CAISWGQGLNTEAFF.

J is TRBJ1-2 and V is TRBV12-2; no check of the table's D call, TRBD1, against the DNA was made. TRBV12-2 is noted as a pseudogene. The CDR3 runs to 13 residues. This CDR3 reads CASRPTGNYGYTF. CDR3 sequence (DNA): TGTGCAAGTCGCCCGACAGGCAACTATGGCTACACCTTC.

Here the CDR3 reads CASKIDGTGLINQPQHF. In nucleotides, the CDR3 is TGTGCCAGCAAAATTGACGGGACAGGACTAATCAATCAGCCCCAGCATTTT. The V gene is TRBV2, the J gene TRBJ1-5, with 8 bases identical to TRBD1. With 7 bases clipped from V and 3 bases from J, the junction kept 14 bases outside the gene matches. Germline V gene data show CDR1 as SNHLY and CDR2 as FYNNEI. The CDR3 is made up of 17 amino acids.

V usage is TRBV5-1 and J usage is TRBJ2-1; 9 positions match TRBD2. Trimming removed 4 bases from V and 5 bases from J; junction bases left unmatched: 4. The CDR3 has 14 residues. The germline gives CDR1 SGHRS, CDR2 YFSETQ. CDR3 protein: CASSPGLANNEQFF. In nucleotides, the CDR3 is TGCGCCAGCAGCCCCGGACTAGCGAACAATGAGCAGTTCTTC.